A single TCR beta chain is shown here with its context. This sample is part of a study of blood T cell repertoires in COVID-19. Original processing notes: Scientists estimated how many nucleated cells there were by amplifying reference gene primers. Some clones are missing from TCRdb's copy, which holds only in-frame ones; the method was immunoSEQ multiplex PCR. For V, J and clone size, that table is used; D and trimming come from the DNA. The sample has about 170,000 clones; approximately 86% are singletons. This clonotype was obtained from a woman between 40 and 55 years old with COVID-19, enrolled during active disease. Sequenced material: peripheral blood.

The CDR3 sequence: CASSPGLAGQGGFFGANVLTF. The CDR3, as DNA: TGTGCCAGCTCACCGGGACTAGCGGGCCAAGGAGGGTTTTTTGGGGCCAACGTCCTGACTTTC. The chain recombines TRBV18 with TRBJ2-6; 12 bases fit TRBD2. The V segment lost 3 bases and the J segment 3 bases; nucleotides outside the gene matches: 15. Germline V lookup: CDR1 KGHSH, CDR2 LQKENI. This CDR3 has 21 amino acids.